The clone carrying this T cell receptor (gamma chain) qualifies as large. Antigen specificity is unknown. Other DNA sequences in this sample translate to the same CDR3. This entry belongs to a study of γδ T cells in repeated Plasmodium falciparum infection. Turning to the study itself: Samples were taken at baseline, before some infections, and 21 days after each.

Gammadelta T cells were flow-sorted from PBMC into Vgamma9/Vdelta2+ and Vdelta2-negative populations for bulk analysis. After removal of 2 bases from V and 8 bases from J, the junction contained 15 bases not matched to a gene. CDR1 and CDR2 from the germline V gene are GITISATS and ISYDGTV (reference sequence). The CDR3 is 19 residues long. Regarding the study as a whole: Compared with Australian children, Malian Vdelta2-negative repertoires seemed more clonal, less diverse, less shared.

TCRdb re-called the multiplex PCR reads using CATT. The sample lists about 15,000 gamma-chain clones; about 1.5% were seen once. Sequencing input: gamma-delta T cells from blood. The V and J genes are TRGV9 and TRGJP. The receptor comes from a pool of human donors (malaria-infected and uninfected, not separated). CDR3: CALWEAISSSQLGKKIKVF. The CDR3 bases are TGTGCCTTGTGGGAGGCCATCTCTTCCTCGCAGTTGGGCAAAAAAATCAAGGTATTT.